This T cell receptor beta chain was observed in a study of blood T cells in healthy people across ages. Overall study findings and caveats: Diversity figures based on one million T cells were deemed too low. Compared with aged donors, long-lived donors showed fewer expanded clones, suggesting selection. The unknown donor CMV status may have confounded expanded clonotype changes.

This clonotype was counted ten times or more. Its antigen is undetermined. CDR1 is MNHNY, CDR2 SVGAGI, per germline (reference sequence). V was pared by 0 bases and J by 2 bases, with 7 bases between. The CDR3 spans 14 residues. A second PCR of 7 to 11 cycles used a sample-barcoded 5' primer and a J-beta primer mix. Every single cDNA molecule received a tag from a template-switch adaptor with 12 random nucleotides. TCRdb re-derived calls from the 5' RACE reads in MiXCR, one entry per CDR3 protein. The sample has roughly 2 million distinct CDR3 sequences; around 50% are singletons. The origin of this receptor is a middle-aged woman in good health. Specimen: blood. This chain joins TRBV6-6 and TRBJ2-5; no reliable D call. Written as DNA, the CDR3 is TGTGCCAGCAGTTACTCCAGCTATCAAGAGACCCAGTACTTC. Protein sequence: CASSYSSYQETQYF.